This T cell receptor (beta chain) was captured by sequencing in a study of blood T cell repertoires in COVID-19. Study information: Samples representing acute and convalescent COVID-19 were sourced from the United States, Italy and Spain.

With V trimmed by 6 bases and J by 4 bases, 11 bases remained unmatched. This CDR3 contains 16 residues. The V gene's germline CDR1 is KGHDR and CDR2 SFDVKD. Per the authors' pipeline: Estimated nucleated cell counts came from reference gene primer amplification. TCRdb's copy holds only in-frame clones and misses some; the assay was immunoSEQ multiplex PCR. That table is the source of V, J and clone size, and D and trimming were worked out from the DNA. The table records about 260,000 clones, roughly nine tenths of them present only once. Input material: PBMCs or T cells enriched from blood (not recorded which). The rearrangement links TRBV24-1 to TRBJ2-1; 7 bases are shared with TRBD1. This TCR was recovered from a woman aged 18-29 years who had recovered from COVID-19. The CDR3 region has the DNA TGTGCCACCAGTCCCATAGGGGGCCCCCCATACAATGAGCAGTTCTTC. It yields the protein CATSPIGGPPYNEQFF.